This T cell receptor beta chain was recorded in a study of OX40 agonist ivuxolimab in advanced cancers. Note on this clone: The antigen is not known.

Only in-frame clones appear in the TCRdb table, and some are missing; sequencing was by immunoSEQ multiplex PCR. The sample has about 19,000 clones, around 78% seen once. Study-wide results and caveats: Antigen specificity remained undetermined for the expanded peripheral T cells.

The CDR3 loop spans 16 amino acids. CDR1 SEHNR and CDR2 FQNEAQ come from the germline V gene (reference sequence). Trimming left V 4 bases short and J 1 base short, with 16 bases between. This sample comprised CD4+ or CD8+ T cells sorted from blood, obtained in a trial of the OX40 agonist ivuxolimab. This receptor was obtained from an adult with an advanced solid tumor such as melanoma, head and neck, liver or kidney cancer. The chain carries TRBV7-9 and TRBJ1-1, with unresolved D. CDR3 protein: CASSYGVLAANTEAFF. In DNA form, the CDR3 reads TGTGCCAGCAGCTACGGGGTTTTGGCGGCGAACACTGAAGCTTTCTTT.